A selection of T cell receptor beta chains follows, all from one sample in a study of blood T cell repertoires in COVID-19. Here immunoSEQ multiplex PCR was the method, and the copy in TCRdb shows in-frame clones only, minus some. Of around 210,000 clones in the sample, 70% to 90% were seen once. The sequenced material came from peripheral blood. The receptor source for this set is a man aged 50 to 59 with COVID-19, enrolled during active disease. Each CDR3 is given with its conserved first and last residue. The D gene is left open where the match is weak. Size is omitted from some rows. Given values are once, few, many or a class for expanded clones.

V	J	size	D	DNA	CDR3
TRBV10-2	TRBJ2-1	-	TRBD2	TGCGCCAGCCGCCTAGCGGGAGGGCCGAATGAGCAGTTCTTC	CASRLAGGPNEQFF
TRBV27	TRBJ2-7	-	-	TGTGCCAGCAGTTTATTAGGGGGATCTTACGAGCAGTACTTC	CASSLLGGSYEQYF
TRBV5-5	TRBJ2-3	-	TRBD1	TGTGCCAGCAGCTTGGCGGCAGGGGGTAGCACAGATACGCAGTATTTT	CASSLAAGGSTDTQYF
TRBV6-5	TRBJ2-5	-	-	TGTGCCAGCTGTACAGGGACGGAGACCCAGTACTTC	CASCTGTETQYF
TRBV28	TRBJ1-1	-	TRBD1	TGTGCCAGCAGCCCTAGGACAGGGGAGGGGACTGAAGCTTTCTTT	CASSPRTGEGTEAFF
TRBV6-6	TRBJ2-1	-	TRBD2	TGTGCCAGCAGGGCCGCTAGCGGGGGGAACAATGAGCAGTTCTTC	CASRAASGGNNEQFF
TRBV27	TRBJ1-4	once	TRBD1	TGTGCCAGCAGGACAGGGACCATAGGAGCAGAAAAACTGTTTTTT	CASRTGTIGAEKLFF
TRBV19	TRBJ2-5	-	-	TGTGCCAGTAGTATTGGGGGGTCGGAGACCCAGTACTTC	CASSIGGSETQYF
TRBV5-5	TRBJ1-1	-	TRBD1	TGTGCCAGCAGCTTGTTCAGGGGGATGTTGACTGAAGCTTTCTTT	CASSLFRGMLTEAFF
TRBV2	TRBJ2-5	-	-	TGTGCCAGCAGCCTCGAGACCCAGTACTTC	CASSLETQYF
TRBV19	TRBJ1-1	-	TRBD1	TGTGCCAGTAGCCGGGACAGGGACGGCACTGAAGCTTTCTTT	CASSRDRDGTEAFF
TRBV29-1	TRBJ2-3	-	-	TGCAGCGTTTCACCGGGACACAGCACAGATACGCAGTATTTT	CSVSPGHSTDTQYF
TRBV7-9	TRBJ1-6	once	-	TGTGCCAGCAGCAACAAAGATAATTCACCCCTCCACTTT	CASSNKDNSPLHF
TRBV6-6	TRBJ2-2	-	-	TGTGCCGGCGGGACGGACGTCACCGGGGAGCTGTTTTTT	CAGGTDVTGELFF
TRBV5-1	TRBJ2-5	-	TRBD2	TGCGCCAGCAGCTTGGGGGGGACTAGCGCCGAAGAGACCCAGTACTTC	CASSLGGTSAEETQYF
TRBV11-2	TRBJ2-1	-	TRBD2	TGTGCCAGCAGCCCGACGGGACTAGCGGGGGGATACAATGAGCAGTTCTTC	CASSPTGLAGGYNEQFF
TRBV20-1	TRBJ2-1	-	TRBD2	TGCAGTGTCTCAGCGGGAGATGAGCAGTTCTTC	CSVSAGDEQFF
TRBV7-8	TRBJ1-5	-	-	TGTGCCAGCAGCTTAGTCCCCAGGGATATTCAGCCCCAGCATTTT	CASSLVPRDIQPQHF
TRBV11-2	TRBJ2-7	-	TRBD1	TGTGCCAGCAGCTTAAACAGGGGCGGACCGCAGTACTTC	CASSLNRGGPQYF
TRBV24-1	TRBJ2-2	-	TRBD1	TGTGCCACCAGTGAAGGGACAGGGAACACCGGGGAGCTGTTTTTT	CATSEGTGNTGELFF
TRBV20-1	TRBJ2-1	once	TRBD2	TGCAGTGCTAGTACCGGCGGGAGCAGGAACCATGAGCAGTTCTTC	CSASTGGSRNHEQFF
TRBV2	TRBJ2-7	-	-	TGTGCCAGCAGTGTGACACCTACCTACGAGCAGTACTTC	CASSVTPTYEQYF
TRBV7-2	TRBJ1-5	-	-	TGTGCCAGCAGCCACGACCGGGGGGAGCCCCAGCATTTT	CASSHDRGEPQHF
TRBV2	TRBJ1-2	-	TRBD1	TGTGCCAGCACCGTGGACAGGGGGCTTAACTATGGCTACACCTTC	CASTVDRGLNYGYTF
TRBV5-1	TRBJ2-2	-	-	TGCGCCAGCAGCTTGGCCTCCCTTCCCGGGGAGCTGTTTTTT	CASSLASLPGELFF
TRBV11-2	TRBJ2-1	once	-	TGTGCCAGCAGTCCGATTTTATCCGGAGCCTACAATGAGCAGTTCTTC	CASSPILSGAYNEQFF
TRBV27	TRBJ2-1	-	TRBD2	TGTGCCAGCAGTCCCCTAGCGGAAGGCCCTTACAATGAGCAGTTCTTC	CASSPLAEGPYNEQFF
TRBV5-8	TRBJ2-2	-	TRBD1	TGTGCCAGCAGCTCGGGACAGATTCTCACCGGGGAGCTGTTTTTT	CASSSGQILTGELFF
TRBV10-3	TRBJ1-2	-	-	TGTGCCACGGCCCCCGGGGAGGGGGGCTATGGCTACACCTTC	CATAPGEGGYGYTF
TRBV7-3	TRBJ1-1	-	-	TGTGCCAGCAGCTTAAATGTACAGGAGAACACTGAAGCTTTCTTT	CASSLNVQENTEAFF
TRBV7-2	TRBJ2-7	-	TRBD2	TGTGCCAGCAGCTTAGTAGCTAGGGGCGGGGGCTACGAGCAGTACTTC	CASSLVARGGGYEQYF
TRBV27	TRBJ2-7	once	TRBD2	TGTGCCAGCACGCCATTCTCCCGGTTTAGCGGGATTGAGCAGTACTTC	CASTPFSRFSGIEQYF
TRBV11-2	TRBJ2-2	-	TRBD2	TGTGCCAGCAGCTTTGGAGTAGCGGGAGTAAGAGGGGAGCTGTTTTTT	CASSFGVAGVRGELFF
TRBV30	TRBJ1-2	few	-	TGTGCCTGGTTGAGCCAGGGTAACTATGGCTACACCTTC	CAWLSQGNYGYTF
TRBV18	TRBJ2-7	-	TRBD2	TGTGCCAGCTCACACCGGGGGACTAGCGGGAGCGGTGAGCAGTACTTC	CASSHRGTSGSGEQYF
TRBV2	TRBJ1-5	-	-	TGTGCCAGCAGTGATGACAAATCGCGGCCCCAGCATTTT	CASSDDKSRPQHF
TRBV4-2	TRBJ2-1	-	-	TGTGCCAGCAGCCAAGAAAGGAACGGGTTCGATGAGCAGTTCTTC	CASSQERNGFDEQFF
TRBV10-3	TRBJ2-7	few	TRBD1	TGTGCCATCAGTGACGGACAGGGTCAGCGCTCCTACGAGCAGTACTTC	CAISDGQGQRSYEQYF
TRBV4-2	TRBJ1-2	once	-	TGTGCCAGCAGCCAAGAAGTTTCACGGACGACTATCGGCTACACCTTC	CASSQEVSRTTIGYTF
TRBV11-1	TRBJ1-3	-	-	TGTGCCAGCAGCACGACAGAGACTGGAAACACCATATATTTT	CASSTTETGNTIYF
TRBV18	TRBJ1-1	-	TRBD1	TGTGCCAGCTCACCTGGGACAGGGGCCCGGGGGCTGACTGAAGCTTTCTTT	CASSPGTGARGLTEAFF
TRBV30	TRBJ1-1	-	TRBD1	TGTGCCGGCCGGACAGGGCACACTGAAGCTTTCTTT	CAGRTGHTEAFF